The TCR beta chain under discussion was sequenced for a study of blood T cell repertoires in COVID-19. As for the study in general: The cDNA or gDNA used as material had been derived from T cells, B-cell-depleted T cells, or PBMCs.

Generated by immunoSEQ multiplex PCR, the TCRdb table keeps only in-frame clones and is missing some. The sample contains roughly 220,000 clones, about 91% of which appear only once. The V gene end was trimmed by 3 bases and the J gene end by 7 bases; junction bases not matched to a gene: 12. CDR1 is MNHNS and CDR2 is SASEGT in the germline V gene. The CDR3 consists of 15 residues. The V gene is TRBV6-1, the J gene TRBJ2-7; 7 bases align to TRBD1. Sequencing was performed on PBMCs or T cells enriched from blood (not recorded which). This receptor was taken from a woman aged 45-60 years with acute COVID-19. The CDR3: CASSDPDRTSREQYF. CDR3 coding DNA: TGTGCCAGCAGTGATCCGGACAGGACCTCGAGGGAGCAGTACTTC.